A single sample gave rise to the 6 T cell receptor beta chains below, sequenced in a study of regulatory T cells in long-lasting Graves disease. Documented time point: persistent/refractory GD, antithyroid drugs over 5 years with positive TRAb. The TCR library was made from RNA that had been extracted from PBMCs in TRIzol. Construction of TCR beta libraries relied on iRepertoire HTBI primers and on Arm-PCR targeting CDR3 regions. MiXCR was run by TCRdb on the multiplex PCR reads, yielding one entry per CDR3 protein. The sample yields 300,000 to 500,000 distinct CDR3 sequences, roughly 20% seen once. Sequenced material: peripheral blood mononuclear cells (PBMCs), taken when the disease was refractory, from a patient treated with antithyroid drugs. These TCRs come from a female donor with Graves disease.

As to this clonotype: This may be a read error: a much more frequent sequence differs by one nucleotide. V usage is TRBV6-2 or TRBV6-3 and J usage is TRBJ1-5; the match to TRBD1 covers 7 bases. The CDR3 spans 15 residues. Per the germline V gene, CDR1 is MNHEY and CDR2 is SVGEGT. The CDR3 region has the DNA TGTGCCAGCAGTTACTCGGACAGGTACAATCAGCCCCAGCAATTT. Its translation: CASSYSDRYNQPQQF.

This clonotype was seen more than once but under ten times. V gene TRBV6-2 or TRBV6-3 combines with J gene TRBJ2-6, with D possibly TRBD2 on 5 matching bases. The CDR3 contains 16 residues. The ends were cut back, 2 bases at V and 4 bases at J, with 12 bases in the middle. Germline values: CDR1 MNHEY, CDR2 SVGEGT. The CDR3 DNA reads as TGTGCCAGCAGTTACGGCTCGGGGTCCGGGGCCAACGTCCTGACTTTC. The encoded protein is CASSYGSGSGANVLTF.

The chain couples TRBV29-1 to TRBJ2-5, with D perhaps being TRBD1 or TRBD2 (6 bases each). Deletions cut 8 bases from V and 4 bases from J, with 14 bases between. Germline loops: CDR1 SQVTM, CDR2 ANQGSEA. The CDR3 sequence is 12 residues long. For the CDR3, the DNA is TGCAGCTCGAGGGGGGCCAGAGAGACCCAGTACTTC. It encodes CSSRGARETQYF.

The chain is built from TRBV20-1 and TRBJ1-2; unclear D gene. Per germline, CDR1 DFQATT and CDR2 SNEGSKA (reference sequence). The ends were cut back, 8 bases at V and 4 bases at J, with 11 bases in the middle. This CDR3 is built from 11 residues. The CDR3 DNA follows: TGCAGTACCAACTCCGGCTATGGCTACACCTTC. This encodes CSTNSGYGYTF.

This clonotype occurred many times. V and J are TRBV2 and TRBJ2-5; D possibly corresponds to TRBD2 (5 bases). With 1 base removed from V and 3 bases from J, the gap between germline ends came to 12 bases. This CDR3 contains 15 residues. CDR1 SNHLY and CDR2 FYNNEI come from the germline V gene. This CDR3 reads CASSEGYAGEETQYF. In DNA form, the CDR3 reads TGTGCCAGCAGTGAAGGTTATGCGGGCGAAGAGACCCAGTACTTC.

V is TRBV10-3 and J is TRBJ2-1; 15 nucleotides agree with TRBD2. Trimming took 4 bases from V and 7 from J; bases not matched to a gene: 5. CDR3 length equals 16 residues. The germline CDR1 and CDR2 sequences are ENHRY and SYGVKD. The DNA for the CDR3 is TGTGCCATCAGTGGTCTGGGACTAGCGGGAGGTAATGAGCAGTTCTTC. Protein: CAISGLGLAGGNEQFF.